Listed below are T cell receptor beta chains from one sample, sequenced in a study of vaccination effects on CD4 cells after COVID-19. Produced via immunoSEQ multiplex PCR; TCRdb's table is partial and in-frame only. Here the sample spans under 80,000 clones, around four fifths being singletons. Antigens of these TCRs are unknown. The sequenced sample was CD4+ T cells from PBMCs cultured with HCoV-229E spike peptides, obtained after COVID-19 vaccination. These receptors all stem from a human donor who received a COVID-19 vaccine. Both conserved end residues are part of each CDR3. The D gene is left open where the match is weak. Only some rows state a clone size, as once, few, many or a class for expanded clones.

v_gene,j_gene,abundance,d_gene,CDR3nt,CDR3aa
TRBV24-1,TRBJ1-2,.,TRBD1,TGTGCCACCAGCCTGGGACAGGGGGCCGTTAACTATGGCTACACCTTC,CATSLGQGAVNYGYTF
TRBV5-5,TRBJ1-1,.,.,TGTGCCAGCAGCTTGGAGGTTATGAACACTGAAGCTTTCTTT,CASSLEVMNTEAFF
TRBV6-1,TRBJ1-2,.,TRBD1,TGTGCCAGCAGTGAAGAAAACAGGGGTACCCTCTCGTTCGGCTACACCTTC,CASSEENRGTLSFGYTF
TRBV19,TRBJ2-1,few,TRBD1,TGTGCCAGTAGTAGTATTCCAGGGGGAGTAATCGACAATGAGCAGTTCTTC,CASSSIPGGVIDNEQFF
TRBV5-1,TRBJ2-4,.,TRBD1,TGCGCCAGCAGCTTTCAGGGGGCTTTTGACATTCAGTACTTC,CASSFQGAFDIQYF
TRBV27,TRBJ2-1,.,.,TGTGCCAGCAGTACGTCCTCGGTACAGGGTGAGCAGTTCTTC,CASSTSSVQGEQFF
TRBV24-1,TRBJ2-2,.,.,TGTGCCACCAGTGATACCGCGGGATCGAACACCGGGGAGCTGTTTTTT,CATSDTAGSNTGELFF
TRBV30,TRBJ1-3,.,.,TGTGCCTGGACCAAATACTTGGCGGAAGGTAGAAACACCATATATTTT,CAWTKYLAEGRNTIYF
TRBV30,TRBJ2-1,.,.,TGTGCCTGGAGCACCACCTACAATGAGCAGTTCTTC,CAWSTTYNEQFF
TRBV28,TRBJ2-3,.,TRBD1,TGTGCCAGCAGTTTACACAGGGGGGTAGATACGCAGTATTTT,CASSLHRGVDTQYF
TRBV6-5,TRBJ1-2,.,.,TGTGCCAGCAGTCCGGACGGCTATGGCTACACCTTC,CASSPDGYGYTF
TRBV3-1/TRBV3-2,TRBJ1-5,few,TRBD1,TGTGCCAGCAGCCCTCGGGACAGGCCAAATCAGCCCCAGCATTTT,CASSPRDRPNQPQHF
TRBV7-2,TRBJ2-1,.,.,TGTGCCAGCAGCTTAACGGGAACCAATGAGCAGTTCTTC,CASSLTGTNEQFF
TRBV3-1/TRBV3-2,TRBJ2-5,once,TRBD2,TGTGCCAGCAGCCAAGGCGGGGGGGAGTACTTC,CASSQGGGEYF
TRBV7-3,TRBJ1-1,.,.,TGTGCCAGCAGCCTCCAGGATACAACGACTGCTTTCTTT,CASSLQDTTTAFF
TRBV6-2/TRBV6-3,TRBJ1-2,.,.,TGTGCCAGCAGTGACGAGGCCAGTCAGTGGACCTTC,CASSDEASQWTF
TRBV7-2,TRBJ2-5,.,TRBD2,TGTGCCAGCAGCTTAGACGGGGGGACCTCGGAGACCCAGTACTTC,CASSLDGGTSETQYF
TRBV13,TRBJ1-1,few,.,TGTGCCAGCAGCATGGGGAGCCTGAACACTGAAGCTTTCTTT,CASSMGSLNTEAFF
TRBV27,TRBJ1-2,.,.,TGTGCCAGCAGTTTATTAGCAGGGGTTAACTATGGCTACACCTTC,CASSLLAGVNYGYTF
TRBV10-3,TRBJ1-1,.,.,TGTGCCATCAGTGAGACAGGACAGATCGGGGCTTTCTTT,CAISETGQIGAFF
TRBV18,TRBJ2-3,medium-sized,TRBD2,TGTGCCAGCTCAAAGATGACTAGCTCTCGCACAGATACGCAGTATTTT,CASSKMTSSRTDTQYF
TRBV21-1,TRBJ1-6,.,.,TGTGCCAGCAGCAACAGGGGATGCTATAATTCACCCCTCCACTTT,CASSNRGCYNSPLHF
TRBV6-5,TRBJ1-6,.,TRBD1,TGTGCCAGCAGCAAGACAGGGGACAATTCACCCCTCCACTTT,CASSKTGDNSPLHF
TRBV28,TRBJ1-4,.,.,TGTGCCAGCAGTCCCCGGGACGGATCTAATGAAAAACTGTTTTTT,CASSPRDGSNEKLFF
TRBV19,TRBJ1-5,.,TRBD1,TGTGCCAGTAGTACACTACCGGGACAGGGAAATCAGCCCCAGCATTTT,CASSTLPGQGNQPQHF
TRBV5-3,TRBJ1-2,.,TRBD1,TGTGCCAGAAGACGAAGACCGGGACAGGGGCCACCTAGGTATGGCTACACCTTC,CARRRRPGQGPPRYGYTF
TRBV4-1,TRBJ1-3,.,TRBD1,TGCGCCAGCAGCCAAGGGGACAGCCGGACTGGAAACACCATATATTTT,CASSQGDSRTGNTIYF
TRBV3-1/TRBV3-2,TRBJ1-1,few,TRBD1,TGTGCCAGCAGCTACCAACCGGGACAGGGATGGACTGAAGCTTTCTTT,CASSYQPGQGWTEAFF
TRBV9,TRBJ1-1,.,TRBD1,TGTGCCAGCAGCGTAGGCTCAAGGGGACAGACTGAAGCTTTCTTT,CASSVGSRGQTEAFF
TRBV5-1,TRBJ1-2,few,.,TGCGCCAGCAGCTTGGGACAGGCTAACTATGGCTACACCTTC,CASSLGQANYGYTF
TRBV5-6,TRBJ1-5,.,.,TGTGCCAGCAGCTTGACAGGAGCCAATCAGCCCCAGCATTTT,CASSLTGANQPQHF
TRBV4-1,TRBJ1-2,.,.,TGCGCCAGCAGCCAACAGGGAAACTATGGCTACACCTTC,CASSQQGNYGYTF
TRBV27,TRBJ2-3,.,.,TGTGCCACCAGGGACGGGGGTGGTACAGATACGCAGTATTTT,CATRDGGGTDTQYF
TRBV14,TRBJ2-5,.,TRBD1,TGTGCCAGCAGGAACAGGGGCCTACGAGAGACCCAGTACTTC,CASRNRGLRETQYF
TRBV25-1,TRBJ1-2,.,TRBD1,TGTGCCAGCAGTGAATCGAGGGTTGGCAGGGGGTATGGCTACACCTTC,CASSESRVGRGYGYTF
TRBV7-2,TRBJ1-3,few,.,TGTGCCAGCAGCGCCCCTCCGGTCGGAAACACCATATATTTT,CASSAPPVGNTIYF
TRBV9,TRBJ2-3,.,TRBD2,TGTGCCAGCAGCGTACTAGCGGGGGGCGCAGATACGCAGTATTTT,CASSVLAGGADTQYF
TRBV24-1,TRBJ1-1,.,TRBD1,TGTGCCACCAGTGATTCTGGGACAGGGAACACTGAAGCTTTCTTT,CATSDSGTGNTEAFF
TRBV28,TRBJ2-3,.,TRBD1,TGTGCCAGCGTCCAGGGGGTCGATACGCAGTATTTT,CASVQGVDTQYF
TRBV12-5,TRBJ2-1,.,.,TGTGCTAGTGGTTCGGACTGGGGTGAGCAGTTCTTC,CASGSDWGEQFF
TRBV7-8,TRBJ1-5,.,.,TGTGCCAGCAGCTTTGGGAATCAGCCCCAGCATTTT,CASSFGNQPQHF
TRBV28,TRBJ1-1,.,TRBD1,TGTGCCAGCAGTTTAGGGACAGGGGGATCCACCTCTGAAGCTTTCTTT,CASSLGTGGSTSEAFF
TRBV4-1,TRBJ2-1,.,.,TGCGCCAGCAGCCAAGACCAGGGATCGGGGCAGACCAATGAGCAGTTCTTC,CASSQDQGSGQTNEQFF
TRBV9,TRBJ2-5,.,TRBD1,TGTGCCAGCAGCGTAGCGGCAGGGGGTATCGGAGAGACCCAGTACTTC,CASSVAAGGIGETQYF
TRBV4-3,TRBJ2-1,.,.,TGCGCCAGCAGCCAAGATGGGACACGCTACAATGAGCAGTTCTTC,CASSQDGTRYNEQFF
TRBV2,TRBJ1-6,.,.,TGTGCCAGCAGTCCGCAAGGGATGGTAGAATCACCCCTCCACTTT,CASSPQGMVESPLHF
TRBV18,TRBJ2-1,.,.,TGTGCCAGCTCTTTCACCAGACTTCAAGGTCGGAGCTCCTACAATGAGCAGTTCTTC,CASSFTRLQGRSSYNEQFF
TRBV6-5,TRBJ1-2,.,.,TGTGCCAGCAAGGTTTCGGCAGGGTACTATGGCTACACCTTC,CASKVSAGYYGYTF
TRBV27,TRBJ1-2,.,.,TGTGCCAGCAGGACCCGGGGTGGCTACACCTTC,CASRTRGGYTF
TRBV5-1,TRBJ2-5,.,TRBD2,TGCGCCAGCAGCTTGGCCGGGGGGGACCCGGTGGAGACCCAGTACTTC,CASSLAGGDPVETQYF
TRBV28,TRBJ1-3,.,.,TGTGCCAGCAGTTTCTCAGGGGCGCGCTCTGGAAACACCATATATTTT,CASSFSGARSGNTIYF
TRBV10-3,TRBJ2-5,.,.,TGTGCCACCAGGACTGACCAAGAGACCCAGTACTTC,CATRTDQETQYF
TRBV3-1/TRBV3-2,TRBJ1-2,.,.,TGTGCCAGCAGCCAGGGGGCAGGGGAGAGCGGTGGCTACACCTTC,CASSQGAGESGGYTF